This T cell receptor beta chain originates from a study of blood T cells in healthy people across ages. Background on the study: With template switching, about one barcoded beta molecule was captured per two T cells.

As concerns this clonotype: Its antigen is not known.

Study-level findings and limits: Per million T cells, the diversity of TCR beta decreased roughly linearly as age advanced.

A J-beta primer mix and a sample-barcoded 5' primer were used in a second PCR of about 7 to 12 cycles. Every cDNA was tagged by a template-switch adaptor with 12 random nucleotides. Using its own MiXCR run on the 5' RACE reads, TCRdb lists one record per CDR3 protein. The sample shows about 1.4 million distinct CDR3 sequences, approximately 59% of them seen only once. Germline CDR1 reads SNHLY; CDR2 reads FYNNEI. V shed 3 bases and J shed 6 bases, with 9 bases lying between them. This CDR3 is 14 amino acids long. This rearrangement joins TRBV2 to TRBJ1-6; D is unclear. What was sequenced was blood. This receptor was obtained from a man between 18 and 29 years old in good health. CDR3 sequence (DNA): TGTGCCAGCAGTGAGCCAGACTCTAATTCACCCCTCCACTTT. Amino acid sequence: CASSEPDSNSPLHF.